This T cell receptor (beta chain) was captured in a study of control samples from healthy donors and cancer patients. The protocol was immunoSEQ multiplex PCR, while the TCRdb copy is restricted to in-frame clones and leaves out a portion. The data contain 350,000 to 450,000 clones, approximately 92% of them singletons. V gave up 4 bases and J gave up 4 bases; unmatched junction bases: 8. The CDR3 is made up of 16 amino acids. The germline gives CDR1 LGHNA, CDR2 YNFKEQ. Specimen: PBMCs. The chain joins TRBV4-2 to TRBJ2-2; the match to TRBD1 covers 8 bases. This TCR was recovered from a man aged 40-55 years with head and neck cancer. The CDR3 bases are TGTGCCAGCAGCCGTGAACCGACAGGGGTCACCGGGGAGCTGTTTTTT. It encodes CASSREPTGVTGELFF.